This T cell receptor beta chain comes out of a study of control samples from healthy donors and cancer patients. Profiled with immunoSEQ multiplex PCR; TCRdb holds only in-frame clones, not every one. The table lists approximately 89,000 clones, around nine tenths of them singletons, with 20% to 25% in the top ten. This CDR3 is built from 15 residues. After removal of 6 bases from V and 0 bases from J, the junction contained 5 bases not matched to a gene. Germline CDR1 reads KGHSH; CDR2 reads LQKENI. The gene calls are TRBV18 and TRBJ1-3; TRBD1 agrees at 7 bases. The clonotype originates from a man aged 25 to 40 in good health. The sample was blood. The CDR3 sequence: CASSPGTVSGNTIYF. Written as DNA, the CDR3 is TGTGCCAGCTCCCCCGGGACAGTCTCTGGAAACACCATATATTTT.